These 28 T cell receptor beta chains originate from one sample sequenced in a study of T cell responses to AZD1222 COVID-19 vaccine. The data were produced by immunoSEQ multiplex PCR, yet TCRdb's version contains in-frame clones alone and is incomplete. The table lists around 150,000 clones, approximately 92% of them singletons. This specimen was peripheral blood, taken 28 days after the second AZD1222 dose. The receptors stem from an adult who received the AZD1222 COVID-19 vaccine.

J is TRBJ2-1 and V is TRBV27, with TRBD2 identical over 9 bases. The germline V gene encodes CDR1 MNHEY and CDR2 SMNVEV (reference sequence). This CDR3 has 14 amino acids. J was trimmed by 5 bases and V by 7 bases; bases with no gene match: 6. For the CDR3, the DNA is TGTGCCAGCAACGACGGACTAGCGCACAATGAGCAGTTCTTC. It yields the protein CASNDGLAHNEQFF.

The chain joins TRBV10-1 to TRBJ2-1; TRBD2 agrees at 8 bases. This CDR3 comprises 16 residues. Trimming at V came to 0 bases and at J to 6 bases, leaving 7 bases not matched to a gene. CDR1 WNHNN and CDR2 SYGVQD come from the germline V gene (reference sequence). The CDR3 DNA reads TGCGCCAGCAGTGAGTCGTACGGGGGGGACGGCAATGAGCAGTTCTTC. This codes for CASSESYGGDGNEQFF.

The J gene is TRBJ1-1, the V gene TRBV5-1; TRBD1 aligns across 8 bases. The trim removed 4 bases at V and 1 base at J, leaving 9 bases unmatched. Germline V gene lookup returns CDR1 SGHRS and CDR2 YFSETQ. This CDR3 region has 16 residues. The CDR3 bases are TGCGCCAGCAGCGGGAGGACAGGGCTAGGGAACACTGAAGCTTTCTTT. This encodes CASSGRTGLGNTEAFF.

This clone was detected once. In DNA form, the CDR3 reads TGTGCCAGCAGCCAAGATCCCCGGGAGGGTCTACGAGATACGCAGTATTTT. As protein: CASSQDPREGLRDTQYF. V gene TRBV3-1 (or the pseudogene TRBV3-2) combines with J gene TRBJ2-3, with 8 bases aligning to TRBD2. This CDR3 has 17 amino acids. V was pared by 0 bases and J by 5 bases, with 10 bases of the junction left unmatched. From germline, CDR1 is LGHDT and CDR2 YNNKEL (reference sequence).

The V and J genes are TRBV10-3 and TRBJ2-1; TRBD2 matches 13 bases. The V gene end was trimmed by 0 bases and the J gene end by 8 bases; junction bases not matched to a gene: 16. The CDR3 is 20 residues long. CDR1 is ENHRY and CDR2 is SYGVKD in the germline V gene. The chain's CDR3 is CAISESILAGGPILVDEQFF. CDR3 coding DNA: TGTGCCATCAGTGAGTCTATACTAGCGGGAGGGCCGATTTTGGTAGATGAGCAGTTCTTC.

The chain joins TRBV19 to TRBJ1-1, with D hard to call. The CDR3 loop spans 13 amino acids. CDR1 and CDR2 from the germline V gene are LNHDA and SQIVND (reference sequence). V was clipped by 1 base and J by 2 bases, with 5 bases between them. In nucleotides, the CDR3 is TGTGCCAGTAGTATAGTCAGAAACACTGAAGCTTTCTTT. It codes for CASSIVRNTEAFF.

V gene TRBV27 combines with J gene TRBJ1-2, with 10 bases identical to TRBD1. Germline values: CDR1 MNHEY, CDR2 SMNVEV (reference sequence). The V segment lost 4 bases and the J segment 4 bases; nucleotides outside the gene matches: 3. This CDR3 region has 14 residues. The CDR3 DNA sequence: TGTGCCAGCAGTTCGGACAGGGGGGGCTATGGCTACACCTTC. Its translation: CASSSDRGGYGYTF.

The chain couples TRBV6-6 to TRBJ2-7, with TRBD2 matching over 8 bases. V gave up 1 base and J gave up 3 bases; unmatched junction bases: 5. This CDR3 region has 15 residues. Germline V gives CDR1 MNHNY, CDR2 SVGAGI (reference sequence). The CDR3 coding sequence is TGTGCCAGCAGTTACTTAGGGAGCGGGAGCTACGAGCAGTACTTC. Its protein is CASSYLGSGSYEQYF.

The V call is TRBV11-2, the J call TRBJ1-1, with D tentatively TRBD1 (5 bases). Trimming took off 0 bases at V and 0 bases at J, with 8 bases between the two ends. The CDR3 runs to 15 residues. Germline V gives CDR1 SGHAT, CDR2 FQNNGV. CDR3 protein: CASSLDRAMNTEAFF. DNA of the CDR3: TGTGCCAGCAGCTTAGACAGGGCCATGAACACTGAAGCTTTCTTT.

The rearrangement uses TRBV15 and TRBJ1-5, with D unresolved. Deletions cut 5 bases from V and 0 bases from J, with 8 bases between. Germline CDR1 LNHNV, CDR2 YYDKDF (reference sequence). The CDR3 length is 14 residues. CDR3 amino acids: CATSDVDSNQPQHF. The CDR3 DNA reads TGTGCCACCAGCGATGTGGATAGCAATCAGCCCCAGCATTTT. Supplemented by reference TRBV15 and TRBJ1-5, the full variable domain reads DAMVIQNPRYQVTQFGKPVTLSCSQTLNHNVMYWYQQKSSQAPKLLFHYYDKDFNNEADTPDNFQSRRPNTSFCFLDIRSPGLGDTAMYLCATSDVDSNQPQHFGDGTRLSIL.

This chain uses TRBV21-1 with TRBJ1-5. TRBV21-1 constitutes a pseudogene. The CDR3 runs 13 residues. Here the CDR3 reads CASSQPPNQPQHF. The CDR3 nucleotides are TGTGCCAGCAGCCAGCCCCCAAATCAGCCCCAGCATTTT.

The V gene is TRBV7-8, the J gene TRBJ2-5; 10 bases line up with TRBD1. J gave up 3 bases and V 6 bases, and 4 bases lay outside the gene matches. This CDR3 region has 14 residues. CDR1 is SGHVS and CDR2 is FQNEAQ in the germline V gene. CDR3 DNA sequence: TGTGCCAGCAGGCGAGGGACAGGGGAAGAGACCCAGTACTTC. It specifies CASRRGTGEETQYF. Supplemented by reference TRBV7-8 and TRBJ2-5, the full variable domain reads GAGVSQSPRYKVAKRGQDVALRCDPISGHVSLFWYQQALGQGPEFLTYFQNEAQLDKSGLPSDRFFAERPEGSVSTLKIQRTQQEDSAVYLCASRRGTGEETQYFGPGTRLLVL.

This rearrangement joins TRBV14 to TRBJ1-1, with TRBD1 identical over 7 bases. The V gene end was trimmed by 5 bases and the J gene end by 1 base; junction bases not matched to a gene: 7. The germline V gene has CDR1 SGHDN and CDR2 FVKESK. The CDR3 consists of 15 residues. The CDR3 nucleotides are TGTGCCAGCAGCTCAAGGGGACAGAGGAACACTGAAGCTTTCTTT. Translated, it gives CASSSRGQRNTEAFF.

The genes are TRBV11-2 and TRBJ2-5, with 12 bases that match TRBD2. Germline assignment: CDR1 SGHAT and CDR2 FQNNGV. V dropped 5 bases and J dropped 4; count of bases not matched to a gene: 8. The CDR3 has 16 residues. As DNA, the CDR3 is TGTGCCAGCAGCGGAGGACTAGCGGGAAGTGGAGAGACCCAGTACTTC. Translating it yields CASSGGLAGSGETQYF.

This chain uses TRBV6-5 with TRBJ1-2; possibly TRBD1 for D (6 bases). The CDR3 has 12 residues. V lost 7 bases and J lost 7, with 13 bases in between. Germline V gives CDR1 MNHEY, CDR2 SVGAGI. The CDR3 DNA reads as TGTGCCAGCACGAAAACAGGGTTTGGCTACACCTTC. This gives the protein CASTKTGFGYTF.

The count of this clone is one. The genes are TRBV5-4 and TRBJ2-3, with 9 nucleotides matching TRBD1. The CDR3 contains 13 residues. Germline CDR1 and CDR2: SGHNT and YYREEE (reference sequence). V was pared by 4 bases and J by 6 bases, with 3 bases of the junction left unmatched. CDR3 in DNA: TGTGCCAGCAGCCAAACAGGGGGCGATACGCAGTATTTT. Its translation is CASSQTGGDTQYF. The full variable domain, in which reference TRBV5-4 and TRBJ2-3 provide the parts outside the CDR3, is ETGVTQSPTHLIKTRGQQVTLRCSSQSGHNTVSWYQQALGQGPQFIFQYYREEENGRGNFPPRFSGLQFPNYSSELNVNALELDDSALYLCASSQTGGDTQYFGPGTRLTVL.

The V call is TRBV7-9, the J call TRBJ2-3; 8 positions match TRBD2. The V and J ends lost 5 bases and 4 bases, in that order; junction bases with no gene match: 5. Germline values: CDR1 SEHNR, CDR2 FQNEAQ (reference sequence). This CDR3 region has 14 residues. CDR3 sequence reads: CASSRAGAPDTQYF. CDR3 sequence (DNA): TGTGCCAGCAGCCGAGCGGGAGCCCCAGATACGCAGTATTTT.

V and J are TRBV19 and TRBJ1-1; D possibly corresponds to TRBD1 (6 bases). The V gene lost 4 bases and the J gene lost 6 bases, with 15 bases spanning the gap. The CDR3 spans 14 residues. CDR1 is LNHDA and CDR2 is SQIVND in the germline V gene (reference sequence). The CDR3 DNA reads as TGTGCCAGTAGTACCTCACCGGGGGGCGCTGAAGCTTTCTTT. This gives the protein CASSTSPGGAEAFF.

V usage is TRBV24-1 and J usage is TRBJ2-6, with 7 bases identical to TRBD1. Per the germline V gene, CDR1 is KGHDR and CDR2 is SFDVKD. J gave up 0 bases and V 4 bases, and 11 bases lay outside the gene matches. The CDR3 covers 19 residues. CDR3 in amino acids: CATSDSGTDIISGANVLTF. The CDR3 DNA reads TGTGCCACCAGTGACTCTGGGACAGACATAATCTCTGGGGCCAACGTCCTGACTTTC.

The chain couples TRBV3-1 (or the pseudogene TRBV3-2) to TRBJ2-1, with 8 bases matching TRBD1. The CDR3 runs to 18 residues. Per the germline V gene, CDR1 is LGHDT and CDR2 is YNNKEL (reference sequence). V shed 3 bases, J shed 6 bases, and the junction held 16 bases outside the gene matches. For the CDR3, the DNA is TGTGCCAGCAGCCAGAATGCCCAACGGGACAGGCTAATCAATGAGCAGTTCTTC. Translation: CASSQNAQRDRLINEQFF.

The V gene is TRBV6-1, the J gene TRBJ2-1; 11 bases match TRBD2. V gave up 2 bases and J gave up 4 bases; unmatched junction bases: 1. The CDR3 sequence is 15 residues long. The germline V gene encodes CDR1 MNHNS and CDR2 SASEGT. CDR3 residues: CASSETSGRYNEQFF. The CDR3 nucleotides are TGTGCCAGCAGTGAAACTAGCGGGAGATACAATGAGCAGTTCTTC.

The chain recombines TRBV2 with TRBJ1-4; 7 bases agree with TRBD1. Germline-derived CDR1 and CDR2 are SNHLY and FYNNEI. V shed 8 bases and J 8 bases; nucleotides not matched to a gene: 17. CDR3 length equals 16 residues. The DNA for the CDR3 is TGTGCCAGCCGAGACAGGGCAAACTCGGTAAAGGAAAAACTGTTTTTT. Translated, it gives CASRDRANSVKEKLFF.

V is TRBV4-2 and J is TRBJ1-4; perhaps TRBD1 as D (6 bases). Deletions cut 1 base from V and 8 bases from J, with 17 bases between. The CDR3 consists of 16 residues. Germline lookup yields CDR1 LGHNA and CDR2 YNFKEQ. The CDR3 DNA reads TGTGCCAGCAGCCAAGGAGGGGGGCAGGGTAAGGAAAAACTGTTTTTT. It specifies CASSQGGGQGKEKLFF.

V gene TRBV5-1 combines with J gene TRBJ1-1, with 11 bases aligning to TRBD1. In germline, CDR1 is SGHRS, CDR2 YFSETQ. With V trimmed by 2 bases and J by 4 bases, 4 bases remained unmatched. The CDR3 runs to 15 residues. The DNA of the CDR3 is TGCGCCAGCAGCTTAGGACAGGGGGCTAGCACTGAAGCTTTCTTT. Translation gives CASSLGQGASTEAFF.

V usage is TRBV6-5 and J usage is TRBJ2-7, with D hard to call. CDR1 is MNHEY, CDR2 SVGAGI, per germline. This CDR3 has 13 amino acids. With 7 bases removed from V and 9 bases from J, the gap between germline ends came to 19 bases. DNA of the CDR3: TGTGCCAGCACGTCATCGTTAGACACCGGGCAGTACTTC. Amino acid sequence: CASTSSLDTGQYF.

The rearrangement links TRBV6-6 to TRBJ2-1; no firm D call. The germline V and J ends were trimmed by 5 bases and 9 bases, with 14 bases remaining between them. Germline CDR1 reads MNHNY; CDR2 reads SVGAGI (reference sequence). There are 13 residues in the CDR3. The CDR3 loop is CASSQNLEGEQFF. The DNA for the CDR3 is TGTGCCAGCAGTCAAAACCTAGAAGGTGAGCAGTTCTTC.

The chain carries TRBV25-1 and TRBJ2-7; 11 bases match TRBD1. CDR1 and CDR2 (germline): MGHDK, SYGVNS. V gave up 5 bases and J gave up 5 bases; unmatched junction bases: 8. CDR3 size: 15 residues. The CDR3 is CASSRWGQGGNEQYF. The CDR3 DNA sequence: TGTGCCAGCAGTCGATGGGGACAGGGGGGGAACGAGCAGTACTTC.

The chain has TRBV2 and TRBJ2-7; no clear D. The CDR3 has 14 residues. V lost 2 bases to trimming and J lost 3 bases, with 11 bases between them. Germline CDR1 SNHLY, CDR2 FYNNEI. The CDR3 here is CASSELPGVYEQYF. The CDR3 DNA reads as TGTGCCAGCAGTGAACTACCAGGCGTCTACGAGCAGTACTTC.